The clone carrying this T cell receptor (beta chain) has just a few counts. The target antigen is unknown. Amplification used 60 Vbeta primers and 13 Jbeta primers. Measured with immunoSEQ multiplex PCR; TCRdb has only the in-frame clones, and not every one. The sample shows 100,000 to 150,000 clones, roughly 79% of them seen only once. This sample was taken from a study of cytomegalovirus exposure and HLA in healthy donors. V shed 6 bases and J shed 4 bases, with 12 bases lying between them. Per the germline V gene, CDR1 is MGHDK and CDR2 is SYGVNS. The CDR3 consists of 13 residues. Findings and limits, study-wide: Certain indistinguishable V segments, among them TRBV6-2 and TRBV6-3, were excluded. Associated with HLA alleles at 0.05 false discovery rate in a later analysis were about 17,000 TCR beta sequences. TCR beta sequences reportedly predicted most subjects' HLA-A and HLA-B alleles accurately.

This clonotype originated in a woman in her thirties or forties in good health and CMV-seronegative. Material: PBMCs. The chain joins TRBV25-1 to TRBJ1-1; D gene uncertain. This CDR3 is CASSAGGRTEAFF. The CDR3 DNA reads TGTGCCAGCAGCGCCGGAGGGCGCACTGAAGCTTTCTTT.